The T cell receptor beta chain described here comes from a study of blood T cell repertoires in COVID-19. The count of this clone is one. Some clones are missing from TCRdb's copy, which holds only in-frame ones; the method was immunoSEQ multiplex PCR. The sample has roughly 290,000 clones; around 85% are singletons. The CDR3 is 13 residues long. Germline CDR1 reads KGHSH; CDR2 reads LQKENI. V gave up 3 bases and J gave up 6 bases; unmatched junction bases: 2. The clonotype originates from a woman in her fifties or sixties with active or convalescent COVID-19. This rearrangement joins TRBV18 to TRBJ1-2, with 9 bases fitting TRBD1. The sequenced material came from peripheral blood. This CDR3 reads CASSPRTGDGYTF. The CDR3 DNA reads TGTGCCAGCTCACCCAGGACAGGGGATGGCTACACCTTC.